These 27 T cell receptor beta chains were all obtained from the same sample, sequenced in a study of blood T cell repertoires in COVID-19 (dated by TCRdb to 2018 to 2021). Library preparation used the immunoSEQ multiplex PCR assay. In TCRdb, the immuneACCESS table is reduced to in-frame sequences with V and J assigned. These tables do not hold every clone; where another copy was compared, an unresolved V gene accounts for under half, and the others remain unexplained. In this sample the table shows more than 200,000 clones, roughly 80% of which occur a single time. The ten largest clonotypes hold roughly 4% of the sample. The sample comprised peripheral blood. These receptors came from a woman between 40 and 50 years old with active or convalescent COVID-19.

The table lists this clone with a few counts. The J gene is TRBJ2-3, the V gene TRBV5-1, with D unresolved. Trimming stripped 0 bases from V and 0 bases from J, with 8 bases between. This CDR3 spans 15 amino acids. Germline V gene sequence: CDR1 SGHRS, CDR2 YFSETQ. The CDR3 DNA reads as TGCGCCAGCAGCTTGGAAGCTGCTAGCACAGATACGCAGTATTTT. Residues: CASSLEAASTDTQYF.

This chain joins TRBV7-3 and TRBJ1-6; D is perhaps TRBD1 (6 bases). V was cut by 2 bases and J by 6 bases, with 11 bases left in between. CDR3 size: 15 residues. Per the germline V gene, CDR1 is SGHTA and CDR2 is FQGTGA. In nucleotides, the CDR3 is TGTGCCAGCAGCTTACGTGGACAGTCTAATTCACCCCTCCACTTT. Translating gives CASSLRGQSNSPLHF.

There are a few counts of this clone. The V call is TRBV18, the J call TRBJ2-1, with D possibly being TRBD2 (5 bases). Trimming removed 2 bases from V and 0 bases from J, with 11 bases in between. Germline CDR1 is KGHSH and CDR2 is LQKENI. The CDR3 covers 16 residues. The chain's CDR3 is CASSPTSGSSYNEQFF. Written as DNA, the CDR3 is TGTGCCAGCTCACCAACCAGCGGTAGCTCCTACAATGAGCAGTTCTTC.

The rearrangement joins TRBV2 to TRBJ2-5; TRBD2 aligns across 10 bases. V lost 6 bases to trimming and J lost 4 bases; unmatched junction nucleotides: 5. CDR3 size: 14 residues. The germline V gene encodes CDR1 SNHLY and CDR2 FYNNEI. CDR3 amino acids: CASRERGGGETQYF. The CDR3 bases are TGTGCCAGCAGGGAGCGGGGGGGAGGAGAGACCCAGTACTTC.

The J gene is TRBJ1-3, the V gene TRBV5-4, with D tentatively TRBD1 (5 bases). The germline V and J ends were trimmed by 1 base and 5 bases, with 22 bases remaining between them. Germline CDR1 SGHNT, CDR2 YYREEE (reference sequence). The CDR3 is 18 residues long. In nucleotides, the CDR3 is TGTGCCAGCAGCTTGCGACAGAGAGAGGCAATAGGGAGAAACACCATATATTTT. Translation: CASSLRQREAIGRNTIYF.

The chain is built from TRBV5-5 and TRBJ2-3; 8 bases fit TRBD1. This CDR3 is built from 15 residues. Trimming removed 2 bases from V and 4 bases from J; junction bases left unmatched: 6. Looked up from germline, CDR1 is SGHKS and CDR2 is YYEKEE (reference sequence). CDR3 DNA: TGTGCCAGCAGCTTTCAGGGGGCTAGAGCAGATACGCAGTATTTT. Translating gives CASSFQGARADTQYF.

The V and J genes are TRBV27 and TRBJ2-3; D is ambiguous. Trimming cost V 5 bases and J 4 bases, with 19 bases left between them. CDR1 MNHEY and CDR2 SMNVEV come from the germline V gene (reference sequence). The CDR3 length is 16 residues. The CDR3 DNA reads as TGTGCCAGCAGTCCGATCCTAGATACCCTCCCAGATACGCAGTATTTT. Protein: CASSPILDTLPDTQYF.

The V call is TRBV7-9, the J call TRBJ1-3, with a tentative D call TRBD1 (5 bases). CDR1 and CDR2 from the germline V gene are SEHNR and FQNEAQ (reference sequence). The CDR3 runs to 16 residues. V was cut by 3 bases and J by 1 base, with 13 bases left in between. CDR3 bases: TGTGCCAGCAGCTTGGGTCAGGGAAGATCTGGAAACACCATATATTTT. Its translation is CASSLGQGRSGNTIYF. Combining the CDR3 with reference TRBV7-9 and TRBJ1-3 gives the whole variable domain DTGVSQNPRHKITKRGQNVTFRCDPISEHNRLYWYRQTLGQGPEFLTYFQNEAQLEKSRLLSDRFSAERPKGSFSTLEIQRTEQGDSAMYLCASSLGQGRSGNTIYFGEGSWLTVV.

V is TRBV27 and J is TRBJ2-1; D gene uncertain. Germline values: CDR1 MNHEY, CDR2 SMNVEV (reference sequence). This CDR3 region has 14 residues. V lost 3 bases to trimming and J lost 6 bases, with 12 bases between them. Written as DNA, the CDR3 is TGTGCCAGCAGTTTGGCAGTCCCCTCCAATGAGCAGTTCTTC. Amino acids: CASSLAVPSNEQFF.

In nucleotides, the CDR3 is TGTGCCAGCCCAACTCAGGGGAAGAGCACAGATACGCAGTATTTT. Its translation is CASPTQGKSTDTQYF. The chain carries TRBV2 and TRBJ2-3; D is possibly TRBD1 (6 bases). Trimming left V 8 bases short and J 0 bases short, with 15 bases between. CDR3 size: 15 residues. CDR1 and CDR2 from the germline V gene are SNHLY and FYNNEI.

This chain uses TRBV27 with TRBJ1-5; a possible D gene is TRBD1 (5 bases). Germline V gives CDR1 MNHEY, CDR2 SMNVEV (reference sequence). The CDR3 length is 13 residues. Deletions cut 3 bases from V and 3 bases from J, with 6 bases between. Here the CDR3 reads CASSLTVNQPQHF. CDR3 in DNA: TGTGCCAGCAGTTTGACAGTCAATCAGCCCCAGCATTTT.

The chain has TRBV5-1 and TRBJ2-2, with TRBD1 identical over 9 bases. The trim removed 0 bases at V and 7 bases at J, leaving 7 bases unmatched. This CDR3 is 16 amino acids long. In germline, CDR1 is SGHRS, CDR2 YFSETQ. The CDR3 here is CASSLAEGQGIGELFF. In DNA, the CDR3 is TGCGCCAGCAGCTTGGCCGAGGGACAGGGAATCGGGGAGCTGTTTTTT.

A single count supports this clone. The CDR3 is CASSLDSLKTGELFF. CDR3 sequence (DNA): TGTGCCAGCAGCCTGGACAGCTTAAAGACCGGGGAGCTGTTTTTT. This chain joins TRBV5-4 and TRBJ2-2, with D perhaps TRBD1 (6 bases). There are 15 residues in the CDR3. Germline V gene lookup returns CDR1 SGHNT and CDR2 YYREEE (reference sequence). V dropped 4 bases and J dropped 5 bases, with 15 bases sitting between them.

The chain couples TRBV28 to TRBJ2-5; D unresolved. Germline V gene sequence: CDR1 MDHEN, CDR2 SYDVKM. Trimming took off 3 bases at V and 2 bases at J, with 7 bases between the two ends. CDR3 length: 13 residues. CDR3 region: CASSLGRQETQYF. The CDR3 DNA reads TGTGCCAGCAGTTTGGGCAGGCAAGAGACCCAGTACTTC.

A note on this clone: This sample includes further DNA sequences coding for the same CDR3. J is TRBJ2-3 and V is TRBV6-1; 12 bases map to TRBD1. This CDR3 has 15 residues. The germline CDR1 and CDR2 sequences are MNHNS and SASEGT. J lost 3 bases, V lost 3 bases, and 1 base had no gene match. The CDR3 reads CASSEGQGATDTQYF. In nucleotides, the CDR3 is TGTGCCAGCAGTGAGGGACAGGGGGCTACAGATACGCAGTATTTT.

This clone was seen more than once but under ten times. The CDR3 DNA follows: TGTGCCTGGAGTGTACGGGAGTTAAACACCGGGGAGCTGTTTTTT. Amino acids: CAWSVRELNTGELFF. This chain links TRBV30 with TRBJ2-2; a possible D gene is TRBD2 (6 bases). Trimming cost V 0 bases and J 2 bases, with 10 bases left between them. Germline V CDR1 and CDR2: GTSNPN, SVGIG (reference sequence). This CDR3 has 15 residues. The full variable domain, completed using reference TRBV30 and TRBJ2-2, is SQTIHQWPATLVQPVGSPLSLECTVEGTSNPNLYWYRQAAGRGLQLLFYSVGIGQISSEVPQNLSASRPQDRQFILSSKKLLLSDSGFYLCAWSVRELNTGELFFGEGSRLTVL.

This chain joins TRBV27 and TRBJ2-3; tentatively, D is TRBD2 (5 bases). The CDR3 sequence is 15 residues long. Between the trimmed V and J ends, which lost 1 base and 1 base, there was a span of 9 bases. Germline V lookup: CDR1 MNHEY, CDR2 SMNVEV (reference sequence). The CDR3 region is CASSLWGDRTDTQYF. The CDR3 DNA reads as TGTGCCAGCAGTTTATGGGGAGATCGCACAGATACGCAGTATTTT.

The rearrangement joins TRBV5-5 to TRBJ2-3, with 7 nucleotides matching TRBD1. Germline loops: CDR1 SGHKS, CDR2 YYEKEE (reference sequence). The CDR3 loop spans 15 amino acids. V dropped 4 bases and J dropped 0; count of bases not matched to a gene: 5. The CDR3 here is CASSLVTGSTDTQYF. In nucleotides, the CDR3 is TGTGCCAGCAGCCTCGTGACAGGGAGCACAGATACGCAGTATTTT.

This sequence joins TRBV5-5 and TRBJ2-1, with 7 nucleotides matching TRBD1. CDR1 SGHKS and CDR2 YYEKEE come from the germline V gene (reference sequence). The J segment lost 1 base and the V segment lost 5 bases, leaving 6 bases of the junction unmatched. CDR3 length equals 15 residues. This chain's CDR3 is CASRAGTVSYNEQFF. In nucleotides, the CDR3 is TGTGCCAGCAGGGCTGGGACAGTTTCCTACAATGAGCAGTTCTTC.

V usage is TRBV3-1 (or the pseudogene TRBV3-2) and J usage is TRBJ2-1; D gene ambiguous. Per germline, CDR1 LGHDT and CDR2 YNNKEL (reference sequence). This CDR3 is 13 amino acids long. Trimming removed 6 bases at V and 3 bases at J, with 9 bases between. The CDR3 protein is CASRPTNYNEQFF. The CDR3 coding sequence is TGTGCCAGCAGACCCACTAACTACAATGAGCAGTTCTTC.

The gene calls are TRBV5-1 and TRBJ1-1; D uncertain. The germline V gene has CDR1 SGHRS and CDR2 YFSETQ. This CDR3 comprises 14 residues. Trimming stripped 3 bases from V and 7 bases from J, with 16 bases between. CDR3 bases: TGCGCCAGCAGCTCCCCTTATCGCGCGAGTGAAGCTTTCTTT. This codes for CASSSPYRASEAFF.

The J gene is TRBJ1-1, the V gene TRBV5-5, with D possibly TRBD1 on 5 matching bases. V was trimmed by 4 bases and J by 6 bases, leaving 16 bases between them. Germline V gene data show CDR1 as SGHKS and CDR2 as YYEKEE (reference sequence). This CDR3 has 14 amino acids. CDR3 region: CASSQGVGFPEAFF. As DNA, the CDR3 is TGTGCCAGCAGCCAGGGTGTGGGGTTTCCTGAAGCTTTCTTT. Complete variable domain (other parts from reference TRBV5-5 and TRBJ1-1): DAGVTQSPTHLIKTRGQQVTLRCSPISGHKSVSWYQQVLGQGPQFIFQYYEKEERGRGNFPDRFSARQFPNYSSELNVNALLLGDSALYLCASSQGVGFPEAFFGQGTRLTVV.

The V gene is TRBV5-1, the J gene TRBJ2-3, with 9 bases lining up with TRBD1. This CDR3 is 16 amino acids long. CDR1 and CDR2 (germline): SGHRS, YFSETQ. The ends lost 3 bases at V and 6 bases at J; junction bases unmatched: 11. CDR3 in amino acids: CASSSNPQGAGDTQYF. CDR3 nucleotide sequence: TGCGCCAGCAGCTCGAACCCACAGGGGGCAGGGGATACGCAGTATTTT. Supplemented by reference TRBV5-1 and TRBJ2-3, the full variable domain reads KAGVTQTPRYLIKTRGQQVTLSCSPISGHRSVSWYQQTPGQGLQFLFEYFSETQRNKGNFPGRFSGRQFSNSRSEMNVSTLELGDSALYLCASSSNPQGAGDTQYFGPGTRLTVL.

V is TRBV5-5 and J is TRBJ1-6; tentatively, D is TRBD1 (5 bases). Germline CDR1 and CDR2: SGHKS and YYEKEE (reference sequence). V shed 5 bases and J shed 4 bases, with 16 bases lying between them. This CDR3 spans 16 amino acids. The chain's CDR3 is CASSWGEGRYNSPLHF. The CDR3 region has the DNA TGTGCCAGCAGTTGGGGGGAGGGACGGTATAATTCACCCCTCCACTTT.

The chain couples TRBV10-1 to TRBJ1-1; 10 bases are shared with TRBD1. The CDR3 totals 16 residues. The V gene's germline CDR1 is WNHNN and CDR2 SYGVQD (reference sequence). With V trimmed by 0 bases and J by 5 bases, 6 bases remained unmatched. CDR3 nucleotides: TGCGCCAGCAGTGAGTCCACGGGACAGGGGAAAACTGAAGCTTTCTTT. It encodes CASSESTGQGKTEAFF.

The genes are TRBV2 and TRBJ2-1; weak D call: TRBD2 (5 bases). The CDR3 length is 16 residues. Germline loops: CDR1 SNHLY, CDR2 FYNNEI. With 4 bases removed from V and 3 bases from J, the gap between germline ends came to 16 bases. The CDR3 DNA sequence: TGTGCCAGCAGTGCTAAAGGGAGCCCCTACTACAATGAGCAGTTCTTC. It codes for CASSAKGSPYYNEQFF.

J is TRBJ1-1 and V is TRBV5-1; 11 bases are a match to TRBD1. Per the germline V gene, CDR1 is SGHRS and CDR2 is YFSETQ. This CDR3 contains 16 residues. V was clipped by 4 bases and J by 0 bases; unmatched bases: 5. The CDR3 DNA sequence: TGCGCCAGCAGCAGAAGGACAGGGGGCGTGAACACTGAAGCTTTCTTT. This encodes CASSRRTGGVNTEAFF.